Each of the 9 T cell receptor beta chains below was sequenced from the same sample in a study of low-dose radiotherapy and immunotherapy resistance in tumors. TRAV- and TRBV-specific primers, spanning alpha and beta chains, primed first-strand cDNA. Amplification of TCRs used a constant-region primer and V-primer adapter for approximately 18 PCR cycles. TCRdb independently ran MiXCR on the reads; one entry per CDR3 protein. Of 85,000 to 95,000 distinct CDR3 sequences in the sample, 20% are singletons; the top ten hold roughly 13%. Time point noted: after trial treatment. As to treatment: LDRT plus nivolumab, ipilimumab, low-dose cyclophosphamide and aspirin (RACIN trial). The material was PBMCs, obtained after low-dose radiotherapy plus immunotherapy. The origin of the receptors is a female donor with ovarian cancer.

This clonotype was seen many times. The chain's CDR3 is CASSLRVSEPQHF. The CDR3 bases are TGTGCCAGCTCACTCCGGGTTTCGGAGCCCCAGCATTTT. The gene calls are TRBV18 and TRBJ1-5; D ambiguous. Trimming stripped 4 bases from V and 8 bases from J, with 12 bases between. Looked up from germline, CDR1 is KGHSH and CDR2 is LQKENI. This CDR3 contains 13 residues.

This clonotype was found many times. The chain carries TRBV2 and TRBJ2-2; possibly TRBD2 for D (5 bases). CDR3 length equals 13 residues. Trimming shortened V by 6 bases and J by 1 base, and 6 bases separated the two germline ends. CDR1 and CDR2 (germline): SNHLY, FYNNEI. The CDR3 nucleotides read TGTGCCAGCAGCGGGGTGAACACCGGGGAGCTGTTTTTT. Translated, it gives CASSGVNTGELFF.

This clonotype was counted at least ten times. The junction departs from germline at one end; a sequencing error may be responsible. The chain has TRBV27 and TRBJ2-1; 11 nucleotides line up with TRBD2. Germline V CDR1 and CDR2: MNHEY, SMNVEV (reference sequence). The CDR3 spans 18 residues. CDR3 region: CATSDPTPVAGGRGEQFF. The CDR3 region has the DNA TGTGCCACCAGTGACCCGACCCCCGTAGCGGGGGGGCGGGGTGAGCAGTTCTTC.

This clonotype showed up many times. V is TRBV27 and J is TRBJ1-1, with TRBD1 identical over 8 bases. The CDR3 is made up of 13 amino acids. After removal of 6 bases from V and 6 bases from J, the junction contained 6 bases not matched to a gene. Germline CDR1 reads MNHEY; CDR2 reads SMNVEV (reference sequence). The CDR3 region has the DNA TGTGCCAGCAGGAGACAGGGGAGGGCTGAAGCTTTCTTT. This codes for CASRRQGRAEAFF.

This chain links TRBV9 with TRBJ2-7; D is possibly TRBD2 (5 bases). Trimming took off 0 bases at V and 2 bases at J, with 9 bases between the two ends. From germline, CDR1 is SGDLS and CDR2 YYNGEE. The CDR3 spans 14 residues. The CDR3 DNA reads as TGTGCCAGCAGCGTAGGTGACGGGGCCTACGAGCAGTACTTC. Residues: CASSVGDGAYEQYF.

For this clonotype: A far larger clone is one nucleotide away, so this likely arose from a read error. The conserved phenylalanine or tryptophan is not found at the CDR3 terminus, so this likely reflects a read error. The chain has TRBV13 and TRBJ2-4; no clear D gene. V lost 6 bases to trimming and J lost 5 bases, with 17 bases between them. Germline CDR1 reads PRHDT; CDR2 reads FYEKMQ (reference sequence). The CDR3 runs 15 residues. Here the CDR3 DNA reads TGTGCCAGCAGTGAAACACCCGTGACCGAAAACATTCAGTACGTC. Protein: CASSETPVTENIQYV.

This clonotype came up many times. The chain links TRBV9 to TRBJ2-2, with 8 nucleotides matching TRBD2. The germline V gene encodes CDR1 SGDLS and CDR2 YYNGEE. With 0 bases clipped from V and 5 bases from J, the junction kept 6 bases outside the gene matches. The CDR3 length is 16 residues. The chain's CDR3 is CASSVGSSGLTGELFF. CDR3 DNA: TGTGCCAGCAGCGTAGGTTCTAGCGGGTTGACCGGGGAGCTGTTTTTT. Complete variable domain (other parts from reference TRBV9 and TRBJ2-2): DSGVTQTPKHLITATGQRVTLRCSPRSGDLSVYWYQQSLDQGLQFLIQYYNGEERAKGNILERFSAQQFPDLHSELNLSSLELGDSALYFCASSVGSSGLTGELFFGEGSRLTVL.

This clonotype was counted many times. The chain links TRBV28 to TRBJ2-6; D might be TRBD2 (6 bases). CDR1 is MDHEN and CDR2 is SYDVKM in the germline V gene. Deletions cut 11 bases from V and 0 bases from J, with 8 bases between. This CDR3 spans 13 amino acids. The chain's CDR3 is CAAGSSGANVLTF. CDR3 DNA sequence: TGTGCCGCGGGGAGCTCTGGGGCCAACGTCCTGACTTTC.

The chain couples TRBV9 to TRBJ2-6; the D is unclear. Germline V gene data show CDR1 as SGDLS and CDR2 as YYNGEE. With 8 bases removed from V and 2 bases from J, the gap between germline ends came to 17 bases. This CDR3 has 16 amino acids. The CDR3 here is CARSSRRSAGANVLTF. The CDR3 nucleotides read TGTGCCAGAAGCTCCAGACGGTCCGCTGGGGCCAACGTCCTGACTTTC.